Listed below are T cell receptor beta chains from one sample, sequenced in a study of beta chain features in type 1 diabetes. The data were produced by immunoSEQ multiplex PCR, yet TCRdb's version contains in-frame clones alone and is incomplete. Of hundreds of thousands of clones listed, around 15% are singletons. The sample taken for sequencing was naive CD4+ T cells from blood. These receptors originate from a man younger than 30 with type 1 diabetes. The CDR3 runs from the conserved cysteine through the conserved F or W. Each record gives: V gene, D gene, J gene, clone size, CDR3 DNA, CDR3 protein. The D gene is left open where the match is weak. Rows may omit the clone size; those that give it use once, few, many or a size class.

v_call: TRBV7-9; d_call: NA; j_call: TRBJ1-2; clone_size: NA; cdr3_nt: TGTGCCAGCAGCTTAGCGTCAGGAGATGGCTACACCTTC; cdr3_aa: CASSLASGDGYTF
v_call: TRBV6-1; d_call: NA; j_call: TRBJ1-2; clone_size: few; cdr3_nt: TGTGCCAGCAGCTTGGGACGGCCTGCGAGCTACACCTTC; cdr3_aa: CASSLGRPASYTF
v_call: TRBV15; d_call: NA; j_call: TRBJ1-3; clone_size: NA; cdr3_nt: TGTGCCACCAGCAGAGATCGGGGAGTCACCATATATTTT; cdr3_aa: CATSRDRGVTIYF
v_call: TRBV7-9; d_call: TRBD1; j_call: TRBJ2-3; clone_size: few; cdr3_nt: TGTGCCAGCAGCCCCTGGGGGACAGGGAGCACAGATACGCAGTATTTT; cdr3_aa: CASSPWGTGSTDTQYF
v_call: TRBV7-6; d_call: NA; j_call: TRBJ2-7; clone_size: NA; cdr3_nt: TGTGCCAGCAGCTCCTCGCCACAGGGTTATGAGCAGTACTTC; cdr3_aa: CASSSSPQGYEQYF
v_call: TRBV19; d_call: TRBD1; j_call: TRBJ2-7; clone_size: NA; cdr3_nt: TGTGCCAGTAGGTTATCTCCGGGACAGGGATCCTACGAGCAGTACTTC; cdr3_aa: CASRLSPGQGSYEQYF
v_call: TRBV20-1; d_call: NA; j_call: TRBJ2-7; clone_size: NA; cdr3_nt: TGCAGTTGCCCCTGGGTGGACGAGCAGTACTTC; cdr3_aa: CSCPWVDEQYF
v_call: TRBV5-1; d_call: NA; j_call: TRBJ1-1; clone_size: few; cdr3_nt: TGCGCCAGCAGCTTGGGCGCAGGAGATAACACTGAAGCTTTCTTT; cdr3_aa: CASSLGAGDNTEAFF
v_call: TRBV9; d_call: TRBD2; j_call: TRBJ2-3; clone_size: NA; cdr3_nt: TGTGCCAGCAGCCGAACTAGGACTAGCGGGGCCCCCATAGATACGCAGTATTTT; cdr3_aa: CASSRTRTSGAPIDTQYF
v_call: TRBV19; d_call: NA; j_call: TRBJ1-4; clone_size: NA; cdr3_nt: TGTGCCAGTAGTATGGTCGGTGCAACTAATGAAAAACTGTTTTTT; cdr3_aa: CASSMVGATNEKLFF
v_call: TRBV10-3; d_call: TRBD2; j_call: TRBJ2-3; clone_size: few; cdr3_nt: TGTGCCACCGCATCCGGGACTAGCGGCACAGATACGCAGTATTTT; cdr3_aa: CATASGTSGTDTQYF
v_call: TRBV18; d_call: NA; j_call: TRBJ2-3; clone_size: NA; cdr3_nt: TGTGCCAGCTCACTTTCCCGGGATACGCAGTATTTT; cdr3_aa: CASSLSRDTQYF
v_call: TRBV30; d_call: TRBD2; j_call: TRBJ2-5; clone_size: NA; cdr3_nt: TGTGCCTGGAGTGGTAGCGGGGGGGTGGACTTC; cdr3_aa: CAWSGSGGVDF
v_call: TRBV7-9; d_call: NA; j_call: TRBJ1-1; clone_size: NA; cdr3_nt: TGTGCCAGCAGCTGGACCGCGGAAGCTTTCTTT; cdr3_aa: CASSWTAEAFF
v_call: TRBV7-9; d_call: TRBD1; j_call: TRBJ1-2; clone_size: NA; cdr3_nt: TGTGCCAGCAGACAGATCGACAGGGCAAACTATGGCTACACCTTC; cdr3_aa: CASRQIDRANYGYTF
v_call: TRBV5-4; d_call: NA; j_call: TRBJ1-1; clone_size: few; cdr3_nt: TGTGCCAGCAGCTTATTAGAACGGAAGAACACTGAAGCTTTCTTT; cdr3_aa: CASSLLERKNTEAFF
v_call: TRBV18; d_call: TRBD1; j_call: TRBJ2-7; clone_size: NA; cdr3_nt: TGTGCCAGCTCAGCGGACAGGGGCGAGCAGTACTTC; cdr3_aa: CASSADRGEQYF
v_call: TRBV2; d_call: TRBD1; j_call: TRBJ2-2; clone_size: few; cdr3_nt: TGTGCCAGCATTACAGGGGCCGGGGAGCTGTTTTTT; cdr3_aa: CASITGAGELFF
v_call: TRBV5-1; d_call: TRBD1; j_call: TRBJ2-7; clone_size: NA; cdr3_nt: TGCGCCAGCAGGAATAACGCAGGGGGCGACGTTGGCGAGCAGTACTTC; cdr3_aa: CASRNNAGGDVGEQYF
v_call: TRBV9; d_call: NA; j_call: TRBJ2-3; clone_size: few; cdr3_nt: TGTGCCAGCAGCGTCCGCACAGATACGCAGTATTTT; cdr3_aa: CASSVRTDTQYF
v_call: TRBV20-1; d_call: TRBD1; j_call: TRBJ1-2; clone_size: NA; cdr3_nt: TGCAGTAGACAGGGAGAGCGGAGCTACACCTTC; cdr3_aa: CSRQGERSYTF
v_call: TRBV14; d_call: NA; j_call: TRBJ2-5; clone_size: few; cdr3_nt: TGTGCCAGCAGCCAAGGAAAATGGAGGGGGCCAGAGACCCAGTACTTC; cdr3_aa: CASSQGKWRGPETQYF
v_call: TRBV18; d_call: NA; j_call: TRBJ2-7; clone_size: few; cdr3_nt: TGTGCCAGCTCACCATGGAGGGACAGTTCCCTGCAGCAGTACTTC; cdr3_aa: CASSPWRDSSLQQYF
v_call: TRBV1; d_call: NA; j_call: TRBJ1-2; clone_size: NA; cdr3_nt: TGCACCAGCAGCCAGGCCCCGGGGAGGGCTAACTATGGCTACACCTTC; cdr3_aa: CTSSQAPGRANYGYTF
v_call: TRBV4-1; d_call: TRBD1; j_call: TRBJ1-5; clone_size: few; cdr3_nt: TGCGCCAGCAGCCAAGAGGGACGACAGGGGTATCAGCCCCAGCATTTT; cdr3_aa: CASSQEGRQGYQPQHF
v_call: TRBV30; d_call: NA; j_call: TRBJ1-1; clone_size: NA; cdr3_nt: TGTGCCTGGAGCGCAAGACCGAGGGGTACTGAAGCTTTCTTT; cdr3_aa: CAWSARPRGTEAFF
v_call: TRBV27; d_call: TRBD2; j_call: TRBJ2-5; clone_size: NA; cdr3_nt: TGTGCCAGCAGTTTGATGGGACTAGCGGGAGAGACCCAGTACTTC; cdr3_aa: CASSLMGLAGETQYF
v_call: TRBV9; d_call: TRBD2; j_call: TRBJ2-1; clone_size: few; cdr3_nt: TGTGCCAGCAGCGTAGGTAGCGGGGAAGACAATGAGCAGTTCTTC; cdr3_aa: CASSVGSGEDNEQFF
v_call: TRBV28; d_call: TRBD1; j_call: TRBJ1-5; clone_size: NA; cdr3_nt: TGTGCCAGCAGCCTGGGGACAGGCCATCAGCCCCAGCATTTT; cdr3_aa: CASSLGTGHQPQHF
v_call: TRBV28; d_call: NA; j_call: TRBJ1-1; clone_size: few; cdr3_nt: TGTGCCAGCAGGTTCCCGGGGGCGCCAAACACTGAAGCTTTCTTT; cdr3_aa: CASRFPGAPNTEAFF
v_call: TRBV18; d_call: TRBD1; j_call: TRBJ1-2; clone_size: NA; cdr3_nt: TGTGCCAGCTCACCACAGGGACAGGAGTACTATGGCTACACCTTC; cdr3_aa: CASSPQGQEYYGYTF
v_call: TRBV6-1; d_call: NA; j_call: TRBJ1-4; clone_size: few; cdr3_nt: TGTGCCAGCAGTGAGTTAACAGCAACTAATGAAAAACTGTTTTTT; cdr3_aa: CASSELTATNEKLFF
v_call: TRBV29-1; d_call: TRBD2; j_call: TRBJ2-5; clone_size: NA; cdr3_nt: TGCAGCGTTCTCCGGGGGGAGGAGACCCAGTACTTC; cdr3_aa: CSVLRGEETQYF
v_call: TRBV28; d_call: TRBD1; j_call: TRBJ1-6; clone_size: few; cdr3_nt: TGTGCCAGCAGCCCTCCCCAGGGGGCATTTAATTCACCCCTCCACTTT; cdr3_aa: CASSPPQGAFNSPLHF
v_call: TRBV4-2; d_call: TRBD1; j_call: TRBJ1-2; clone_size: NA; cdr3_nt: TGTGCCAGCAGCCAAGCCGACCGGGACAGCTATGGCTACACCTTC; cdr3_aa: CASSQADRDSYGYTF
v_call: TRBV28; d_call: TRBD1; j_call: TRBJ2-7; clone_size: NA; cdr3_nt: TGTGCCAGCAGGGGACAGCCCATTTCCTACGAGCAGTACTTC; cdr3_aa: CASRGQPISYEQYF
v_call: TRBV4-1; d_call: TRBD1; j_call: TRBJ2-3; clone_size: NA; cdr3_nt: TGCGCCAGCAGCCCACCCTTTGGGACAGGGGCTTCGCATACGCAGTATTTT; cdr3_aa: CASSPPFGTGASHTQYF
v_call: TRBV4-1; d_call: TRBD2; j_call: TRBJ2-7; clone_size: NA; cdr3_nt: TGCGCCAGTAGATCAACGGGGGGCTCCTACGAGCAGTACTTC; cdr3_aa: CASRSTGGSYEQYF
v_call: TRBV18; d_call: TRBD1; j_call: TRBJ2-7; clone_size: few; cdr3_nt: TGTGCCAGCTCACTAGATCCGCAGGGGGCGGTGCAGTACTTC; cdr3_aa: CASSLDPQGAVQYF
v_call: TRBV15; d_call: NA; j_call: TRBJ2-5; clone_size: few; cdr3_nt: TGTGCCACCAGCAGAGCCGAGACCCAAGAGACCCAGTACTTC; cdr3_aa: CATSRAETQETQYF
v_call: TRBV4-1; d_call: NA; j_call: TRBJ1-2; clone_size: NA; cdr3_nt: TGCGCCAGCAGCCCCCCGGCCTCCTATGGCTACACCTTC; cdr3_aa: CASSPPASYGYTF
v_call: TRBV28; d_call: TRBD1; j_call: TRBJ2-5; clone_size: NA; cdr3_nt: TGTGCCAGCAGTGCCCCGGGACAGGGGGCGCGGGGGACCCAGTACTTC; cdr3_aa: CASSAPGQGARGTQYF
v_call: TRBV10-1; d_call: NA; j_call: TRBJ2-1; clone_size: NA; cdr3_nt: TGCGCCAGCAGCAAATTCGCCTTGCATGAGCAGTTCTTC; cdr3_aa: CASSKFALHEQFF
v_call: TRBV30; d_call: NA; j_call: TRBJ1-1; clone_size: few; cdr3_nt: TGTGCCTGGAGTGTAAACAGGAACACTGAAGCTTTCTTT; cdr3_aa: CAWSVNRNTEAFF
v_call: TRBV5-1; d_call: NA; j_call: TRBJ2-3; clone_size: few; cdr3_nt: TGCGCCAGCAGCTTGGCATCCTCTAGCGACCTCACAGATACGCAGTATTTT; cdr3_aa: CASSLASSSDLTDTQYF
v_call: TRBV7-9; d_call: TRBD1; j_call: TRBJ1-2; clone_size: NA; cdr3_nt: TGTGCCAGCAGCCCTTCCGGGACAGCGAACTATGGCTACACCTTC; cdr3_aa: CASSPSGTANYGYTF
v_call: TRBV7-8; d_call: TRBD2; j_call: TRBJ2-2; clone_size: NA; cdr3_nt: TGTGCCAGCAGCCCGATAGCGGGGGCCTTCACCGGGGAGCTGTTTTTT; cdr3_aa: CASSPIAGAFTGELFF
v_call: TRBV30; d_call: NA; j_call: TRBJ1-4; clone_size: few; cdr3_nt: TGTGCCTGGAGTGTAATCCCGGCTGGGGAAAAACTGTTTTTT; cdr3_aa: CAWSVIPAGEKLFF
v_call: TRBV14; d_call: TRBD2; j_call: TRBJ2-5; clone_size: NA; cdr3_nt: TGTGCCAGCAGCCAAGATTCCGGGGGGACCTTCTACCAAGAGACCCAGTACTTC; cdr3_aa: CASSQDSGGTFYQETQYF
v_call: TRBV29-1; d_call: TRBD1; j_call: TRBJ2-7; clone_size: few; cdr3_nt: TGCAGCGTTGAAGGTCCGCGGGGACAGGGGGGTAGCGGGCAGTACTTC; cdr3_aa: CSVEGPRGQGGSGQYF
v_call: TRBV4-1; d_call: NA; j_call: TRBJ1-2; clone_size: NA; cdr3_nt: TGCGCCAGCAGCCAACCCGGACAGAGAAACTATGGCTACACCTTC; cdr3_aa: CASSQPGQRNYGYTF
v_call: TRBV30; d_call: TRBD1; j_call: TRBJ1-1; clone_size: few; cdr3_nt: TGTGCCTGTGACAGGGGGCCAGGCACTGAAGCTTTCTTT; cdr3_aa: CACDRGPGTEAFF
v_call: TRBV30; d_call: NA; j_call: TRBJ1-1; clone_size: few; cdr3_nt: TGTGCCTGGAGTACCCCGGGACGGGGGAACACTGAAGCTTTCTTT; cdr3_aa: CAWSTPGRGNTEAFF
v_call: TRBV29-1; d_call: TRBD1; j_call: TRBJ2-7; clone_size: NA; cdr3_nt: TGCAGCGCCAGTTTAGGGACAGGGGAATACGAGCAGTACTTC; cdr3_aa: CSASLGTGEYEQYF
v_call: TRBV6-6; d_call: NA; j_call: TRBJ1-5; clone_size: once; cdr3_nt: TGTGCCAGCAGTTACTCGGGGGACCGTCAGCCCCAGCATTTT; cdr3_aa: CASSYSGDRQPQHF
v_call: TRBV30; d_call: NA; j_call: TRBJ2-5; clone_size: NA; cdr3_nt: TGTGCCTGGAGTGTAGGGGGCCAAGAGACCCAGTACTTC; cdr3_aa: CAWSVGGQETQYF
v_call: TRBV5-1; d_call: TRBD1; j_call: TRBJ2-5; clone_size: NA; cdr3_nt: TGCGCCAGCAGCTTGGGCGTGACAGGGGGTGATGAGACCCAGTACTTC; cdr3_aa: CASSLGVTGGDETQYF
v_call: TRBV30; d_call: NA; j_call: TRBJ2-3; clone_size: few; cdr3_nt: TGTGCCTGGAGTCGGGCAGGGGGCACAGATACGCAGTATTTT; cdr3_aa: CAWSRAGGTDTQYF
v_call: TRBV1; d_call: NA; j_call: TRBJ1-1; clone_size: few; cdr3_nt: TGCACCCGTCGGGGACACCTTTATGAATACACTGAAGCTTTCTTT; cdr3_aa: CTRRGHLYEYTEAFF
v_call: TRBV6-6; d_call: NA; j_call: TRBJ1-1; clone_size: NA; cdr3_nt: TGTGCCAGCAGTTACCGGGTCACTGAAGCTTTCTTT; cdr3_aa: CASSYRVTEAFF